This T cell receptor (beta chain) was identified in a study of cytomegalovirus exposure and HLA in healthy donors. Study-level results: Listed as cytomegalovirus-associated were 150 or so TCR beta chains. Through in vitro validation, three CMV-associated chains were shown to be specific for CMV antigens. It was reported that the classifier diagnosed cytomegalovirus status with high specificity and sensitivity in both the original and validation cohorts.

Profiling relied on immunoSEQ multiplex PCR, and the TCRdb table lists in-frame clones only, not all of them. The data show under 300,000 clones, with almost 90% seen just once and under 0.4% held by the top ten. The CDR3 loop spans 14 amino acids. V lost 3 bases and J 5 bases, leaving 14 bases between the germline ends. The germline V gene encodes CDR1 LNHDA and CDR2 SQIVND (reference sequence). Regarding this clone: Its antigen is as yet unknown.

J is TRBJ2-7 and V is TRBV19, with D possibly being TRBD1 (6 bases). Sequencing input: PBMCs. The source is a woman younger than 30 in good health and CMV-seronegative. CDR3 amino acids: CASSIGPGVDEQYV. CDR3 bases: TGTGCCAGTAGTATTGGGCCAGGGGTTGACGAGCAGTACGTC.